This passage covers 20 T cell receptor beta chains from one sample sequenced in a study of blood T cells in healthy people across ages. A second PCR of about 7 to 12 cycles used a sample-barcoded 5' primer and a J-beta primer mix. TCRdb reprocessed the 5' RACE reads via MiXCR and lists one record per CDR3 protein. The data hold 1.4 million to 1.5 million distinct CDR3 sequences, with 42% observed a single time. The sample consisted of blood. These receptors were taken from a woman younger than 30 in good health.

This chain uses TRBV7-9 with TRBJ2-3; 8 positions agree with TRBD1. The CDR3 has 16 residues. Per germline, CDR1 SEHNR and CDR2 FQNEAQ (reference sequence). V gave up 5 bases and J gave up 3 bases; unmatched junction bases: 10. CDR3: CASSPLRTGKTDTQYF. CDR3 in DNA: TGTGCCAGCAGCCCATTAAGGACAGGGAAAACAGATACGCAGTATTTT.

This clonotype was seen a handful of times. The genes are TRBV10-3 and TRBJ2-2, with a tentative D call TRBD2 (6 bases). The germline V and J ends were trimmed by 3 bases and 2 bases, with 10 bases remaining between them. The CDR3 runs to 15 residues. CDR1 ENHRY and CDR2 SYGVKD come from the germline V gene. The CDR3 bases are TGTGCCATCAGTGAATTGGGAGGCAACACCGGGGAGCTGTTTTTT. It is translated as CAISELGGNTGELFF.

This clonotype was seen only a few times. The V and J genes are TRBV10-3 and TRBJ1-1, with D unclear. V lost 3 bases, J lost 5 bases, and 10 bases lay in between. Per germline, CDR1 ENHRY and CDR2 SYGVKD. The CDR3 has 13 residues. The DNA of the CDR3 is TGTGCCATCAGTGAACAGAGATTTACTGAAGCTTTCTTT. Translated: CAISEQRFTEAFF.

This chain uses TRBV11-1 with TRBJ1-2, with TRBD1 identical over 7 bases. The V segment lost 5 bases and the J segment 6 bases; nucleotides outside the gene matches: 9. Germline lookup yields CDR1 SGHAT and CDR2 FQDESV (reference sequence). This CDR3 has 14 amino acids. CDR3 sequence (DNA): TGTGCCAGCAGCGCCCGACAGGGTCTGGATGGCTACACCTTC. This gives the protein CASSARQGLDGYTF. The full variable domain, in which reference TRBV11-1 and TRBJ1-2 provide the parts outside the CDR3, is EAEVAQSPRYKITEKSQAVAFWCDPISGHATLYWYRQILGQGPELLVQFQDESVVDDSQLPKDRFSAERLKGVDSTLKIQPAELGDSAMYLCASSARQGLDGYTFGSGTRLTVV.

CDR3 protein: CASSNRVRGGYTF. The CDR3 DNA reads as TGTGCCAGCAGTAACAGGGTCCGGGGGGGCTACACCTTC. The rearrangement links TRBV12-3 or TRBV12-4 to TRBJ1-2; tentatively, D is TRBD1 (6 bases). The CDR3 is made up of 13 amino acids. Trimming took 5 bases from V and 8 from J, leaving 15 bases between them.

This clonotype was counted only a few times. V is TRBV7-9 and J is TRBJ2-4; TRBD2 matches 7 bases. Germline values: CDR1 SEHNR, CDR2 FQNEAQ (reference sequence). Germline trimming cut 5 bases from V and 7 bases from J; bases unmatched to any gene: 11. The CDR3 sequence is 15 residues long. The CDR3 region has the DNA TGTGCCAGCAGCCCCCCCGGCGGGAGAGTTAACATTCAGTACTTC. Encoded protein: CASSPPGGRVNIQYF.

This clonotype has more than one count but fewer than ten. The chain uses TRBV29-1 and TRBJ2-3, with D maybe TRBD1 (7 bases). CDR3 size: 14 residues. Germline V gene sequence: CDR1 SQVTM, CDR2 ANQGSEA. Trimming stripped 5 bases from V and 2 bases from J, with 14 bases between. The CDR3 sequence is CSVYSGGFTDTQYF. In DNA form, the CDR3 reads TGCAGCGTTTATTCAGGGGGGTTCACAGATACGCAGTATTTT.

The chain links TRBV4-1 to TRBJ2-7; maybe TRBD1 (6 bases). The V end was cut by 1 base, the J end by 2 bases, with 12 bases between. Germline V CDR1 and CDR2: MGHRA, YSYEKL. The CDR3 consists of 15 residues. The CDR3 region is CASSQGPQGTYEQYF. The CDR3 DNA reads TGCGCCAGCAGCCAAGGACCCCAGGGGACCTACGAGCAGTACTTC.

This chain uses TRBV20-1 with TRBJ1-1, with D maybe TRBD1 (5 bases). This CDR3 region has 11 residues. Trimming left V 2 bases short and J 8 bases short, with 9 bases between. CDR1 and CDR2 from the germline V gene are DFQATT and SNEGSKA (reference sequence). As DNA, the CDR3 is TGCAGTGCTAGATTTCGGGGGGAAGCTTTCTTT. Amino acid sequence: CSARFRGEAFF.

This chain connects TRBV12-3 or TRBV12-4 to TRBJ1-4, with D perhaps TRBD1 (5 bases). The CDR3 is 14 amino acids. V gave up 8 bases and J gave up 4 bases, with 14 bases separating them. For the CDR3, the DNA is TGTGCCAGCGGGCGGGGGGACCTTAATGAAAAACTGTTTTTT. It translates to CASGRGDLNEKLFF.

This clonotype came up once. The rearrangement joins TRBV14 to TRBJ1-2; the D gene is possibly TRBD1 (6 bases). This CDR3 comprises 15 residues. Trimming left V 4 bases short and J 6 bases short, with 18 bases between. CDR1 is SGHDN, CDR2 FVKESK, per germline. In DNA, the CDR3 is TGTGCCAGCAGCCGACTAAGACAGGTATGGGATGGCTACACCTTC. This encodes CASSRLRQVWDGYTF.

The J gene is TRBJ2-1, the V gene TRBV6-1, with 9 bases lining up with TRBD1. The germline V gene has CDR1 MNHNS and CDR2 SASEGT. Trimming at V came to 6 bases and at J to 4 bases, leaving 7 bases not matched to a gene. The CDR3 sequence is 15 residues long. CDR3 in DNA: TGTGCCAGCAGATTAGGACAGGGGTTATACAATGAGCAGTTCTTC. This gives the protein CASRLGQGLYNEQFF.

V and J are TRBV15 and TRBJ2-7; the D is unclear. Per germline, CDR1 LNHNV and CDR2 YYDKDF (reference sequence). Between the trimmed V and J ends, which lost 5 bases and 0 bases, there was a span of 17 bases. The CDR3 is made up of 16 amino acids. CDR3 loop: CATSPTRTEFSYEQYF. In DNA form, the CDR3 reads TGTGCCACCAGCCCTACCCGGACCGAGTTCTCCTACGAGCAGTACTTC.

The chain combines TRBV2 with TRBJ2-1; TRBD2 matches 9 bases. The length of the CDR3 is 12 residues. The V gene's germline CDR1 is SNHLY and CDR2 FYNNEI. V lost 11 bases to trimming and J lost 6 bases; unmatched junction nucleotides: 5. The CDR3 nucleotides are TGTGCCGGCGGGGGGGGACGCAATGAGCAGTTCTTC. It codes for CAGGGGRNEQFF.

J is TRBJ2-1 and V is TRBV5-1; 14 bases line up with TRBD2. The J segment lost 6 bases and the V segment lost 0 bases, leaving 20 bases of the junction unmatched. Germline lookup yields CDR1 SGHRS and CDR2 YFSETQ. This CDR3 has 22 residues. The CDR3 coding sequence is TGCGCCAGCAGCTTGGCCGGGACACGGACGGGACTAGCGGGAGTACGGGGCAATGAGCAGTTCTTC. Amino acid sequence: CASSLAGTRTGLAGVRGNEQFF. The complete variable domain, with remaining parts taken from reference TRBV5-1 and TRBJ2-1, reads KAGVTQTPRYLIKTRGQQVTLSCSPISGHRSVSWYQQTPGQGLQFLFEYFSETQRNKGNFPGRFSGRQFSNSRSEMNVSTLELGDSALYLCASSLAGTRTGLAGVRGNEQFFGPGTRLTVL.

In this sample, this clonotype turned up once. V is TRBV10-3 and J is TRBJ2-3; 10 bases fit TRBD2. Germline V lookup: CDR1 ENHRY, CDR2 SYGVKD. This CDR3 has 15 amino acids. Trimming took 10 bases from V and 1 from J; bases not matched to a gene: 8. The CDR3 reads CARNSGRPRTDTQYF. In DNA form, the CDR3 reads TGTGCCAGAAATAGCGGGAGGCCTCGCACAGATACGCAGTATTTT.

This clonotype was counted a few times. V usage is TRBV11-2 and J usage is TRBJ2-1; unclear D gene. V lost 7 bases and J lost 0, with 16 bases in between. The CDR3 is 16 amino acids. From germline, CDR1 is SGHAT and CDR2 FQNNGV. CDR3 in amino acids: CASTQGYGSSYNEQFF. The CDR3 DNA is TGTGCCAGCACCCAAGGCTACGGCAGCTCCTACAATGAGCAGTTCTTC.

The chain uses TRBV20-1 and TRBJ1-3, with 11 bases fitting TRBD1. The CDR3 covers 15 residues. V was pared by 0 bases and J by 4 bases, with 2 bases of the junction left unmatched. CDR1 DFQATT and CDR2 SNEGSKA come from the germline V gene (reference sequence). The CDR3 bases are TGCAGTGCTAGAGATGGACAGGGGGCGGGAAACACCATATATTTT. Translating gives CSARDGQGAGNTIYF.

Comment on this clonotype: Germline is not matched at one junction end, which may reflect a read error. This chain links TRBV14 with TRBJ1-2, with D tentatively TRBD1 (5 bases). Germline CDR1 is SGHDN and CDR2 is FVKESK. CDR3 size: 14 residues. The CDR3 protein is CASNQSRVGYGYTF. For the CDR3, the DNA is TGTGCCAGCAACCAATCCAGGGTGGGCTATGGCTACACCTTC.

This sequence joins TRBV5-1 and TRBJ1-4, with D perhaps matching TRBD1 (5 bases). Trimming took 0 bases from V and 0 from J, leaving 9 bases between them. This CDR3 is built from 16 residues. Looked up from germline, CDR1 is SGHRS and CDR2 is YFSETQ. CDR3 residues: CASSLETGATNEKLFF. The DNA for the CDR3 is TGCGCCAGCAGCTTGGAAACAGGAGCAACTAATGAAAAACTGTTTTTT.